This paragraph reports one T cell receptor beta chain. These data come from a study of cytomegalovirus exposure and HLA in healthy donors. Primers included in the PCR were 60 Vbeta and 13 Jbeta primers. Generated by immunoSEQ multiplex PCR, the TCRdb table keeps only in-frame clones and is missing some. This repertoire shows 250,000 to 350,000 clones, 75% to 85% found once; its top ten account for around 0.33%. Germline lookup yields CDR1 LNHDA and CDR2 SQIVND (reference sequence). V lost 3 bases to trimming and J lost 6 bases; unmatched junction nucleotides: 7. The length of the CDR3 is 15 residues. This receptor was taken from a girl aged 2 to 9 in good health and CMV-seronegative. The sequencing sample was made of PBMCs. The J gene is TRBJ2-1, the V gene TRBV19; 8 bases map to TRBD2. The CDR3 is CASSMESGRANEQFF. The CDR3 nucleotides read TGTGCCAGTAGTATGGAATCCGGGAGGGCCAATGAGCAGTTCTTC.